These 14 T cell receptor beta chains were all obtained from the same sample, sequenced in a study of Ad26.COV2.S vaccination and SARS-CoV-2 variants. The treatment was: 15 to 20 received Ad26.COV2.S at low or high dose, single or two shots; several received placebo; per-sample allocation not given. Following the first vaccine or placebo injection, samples were taken on day 63. Generated by immunoSEQ multiplex PCR, the TCRdb table keeps only in-frame clones and is missing some. The sample lists about 420,000 clones, roughly 90% occurring once. Sequencing used peripheral blood, obtained in a trial of Ad26.COV2.S vaccine versus placebo. These receptors were obtained from a person aged 18-60 years who received the Ad26.COV2.S COVID-19 vaccine or a placebo.

The chain combines TRBV28 with TRBJ2-7, with 9 bases that match TRBD2. The CDR3 totals 15 residues. V lost 2 bases and J lost 2; bases outside the gene matches: 4. The V gene's germline CDR1 is MDHEN and CDR2 SYDVKM. CDR3 coding DNA: TGTGCCAGCAGTTTAGCGGGGGGGCCTGCCTACGAGCAGTACTTC. It specifies CASSLAGGPAYEQYF.

Here the CDR3 reads CASSPPGTATKGEQYF. The DNA of the CDR3 is TGTGCCAGCAGTCCCCCCGGGACAGCCACCAAGGGGGAGCAGTACTTC. This chain connects TRBV28 to TRBJ2-7; 7 bases agree with TRBD1. The CDR3 is 16 residues long. CDR1 and CDR2 from the germline V gene are MDHEN and SYDVKM. V gave up 5 bases and J gave up 7 bases; unmatched junction bases: 17. Drawing the rest from reference TRBV28 and TRBJ2-7, the complete variable domain is DVKVTQSSRYLVKRTGEKVFLECVQDMDHENMFWYRQDPGLGLRLIYFSYDVKMKEKGDIPEGYSVSREKKERFSLILESASTNQTSMYLCASSPPGTATKGEQYFGPGTRLTVT.

V gene TRBV19 combines with J gene TRBJ2-5; possibly TRBD1 for D (6 bases). Germline V gene data show CDR1 as LNHDA and CDR2 as SQIVND (reference sequence). The CDR3 has 17 residues. Trimming shortened V by 3 bases and J by 1 base, and 18 bases separated the two germline ends. The DNA for the CDR3 is TGTGCCAGTAGTATTGGACAGAACTGGCCTCTCCAAGAGACCCAGTACTTC. It is translated as CASSIGQNWPLQETQYF.

The gene calls are TRBV6-6 and TRBJ2-7, with 9 bases matching TRBD1. The germline V gene encodes CDR1 MNHNY and CDR2 SVGAGI (reference sequence). Unmatched junction bases numbered 0, after V lost 6 bases and J lost 3 bases. This CDR3 comprises 12 residues. CDR3 in amino acids: CASRTGGYEQYF. The CDR3 region has the DNA TGTGCCAGCAGGACAGGGGGCTACGAGCAGTACTTC.

The V call is TRBV2, the J call TRBJ1-4; D may be TRBD1 (5 bases). Germline V lookup: CDR1 SNHLY, CDR2 FYNNEI. CDR3 size: 14 residues. Trimming left V 3 bases short and J 8 bases short, with 13 bases between. The CDR3 spells CASSDSGAWEKLFF. Written as DNA, the CDR3 is TGTGCCAGCAGTGACTCTGGGGCATGGGAAAAACTGTTTTTT.

This chain joins TRBV7-2 and TRBJ2-3; perhaps D is TRBD1 or TRBD2 (6 bases each). Germline-derived CDR1 and CDR2 are SGHTA and FQGNSA. The CDR3 spans 15 residues. Trimming took off 2 bases at V and 6 bases at J, with 15 bases between the two ends. CDR3 nucleotides: TGTGCCAGCAGCTTACAACGGGGGCCCACCGATACGCAGTATTTT. Protein: CASSLQRGPTDTQYF.

This rearrangement joins TRBV5-6 to TRBJ1-5; D possibly corresponds to TRBD1 (5 bases). This CDR3 has 14 amino acids. In germline, CDR1 is SGHDT, CDR2 YYEEEE. The germline V and J ends were trimmed by 3 bases and 7 bases, with 14 bases remaining between them. CDR3 loop: CASSYSGLGQPQHF. For the CDR3, the DNA is TGTGCCAGCAGCTACTCAGGGCTCGGCCAGCCCCAGCATTTT.

V usage is TRBV10-3 and J usage is TRBJ2-1, with D tentatively TRBD2 (6 bases). The ends were cut back, 4 bases at V and 3 bases at J, with 13 bases in the middle. This CDR3 has 15 amino acids. Germline V gene lookup returns CDR1 ENHRY and CDR2 SYGVKD. CDR3 DNA sequence: TGTGCCATCAGTGTTGAGGGAGGAGGCTACAATGAGCAGTTCTTC. Translation: CAISVEGGGYNEQFF.

The rearrangement uses TRBV28 and TRBJ1-6; D not resolved. The V gene lost 3 bases and the J gene lost 0 bases, with 12 bases spanning the gap. This CDR3 is built from 17 residues. Looked up from germline, CDR1 is MDHEN and CDR2 is SYDVKM. The CDR3 is CASSFPAESSYNSPLHF. CDR3 DNA sequence: TGTGCCAGCAGTTTCCCGGCGGAGAGCTCCTATAATTCACCCCTCCACTTT.

V usage is TRBV19 and J usage is TRBJ2-5; D possibly matches TRBD1 or TRBD2 (5 bases each). The ends were cut back, 3 bases at V and 2 bases at J, with 13 bases in the middle. CDR3 length: 15 residues. The germline CDR1 and CDR2 sequences are LNHDA and SQIVND (reference sequence). CDR3 loop: CASSMFRGTQETQYF. The DNA for the CDR3 is TGTGCCAGTAGTATGTTTCGGGGCACACAAGAGACCCAGTACTTC. Complete variable domain (other parts from reference TRBV19 and TRBJ2-5): DGGITQSPKYLFRKEGQNVTLSCEQNLNHDAMYWYRQDPGQGLRLIYYSQIVNDFQKGDIAEGYSVSREKKESFPLTVTSAQKNPTAFYLCASSMFRGTQETQYFGPGTRLLVL.

As for this clone: The same CDR3 can be traced to other DNA sequences in this sample. This rearrangement joins TRBV18 to TRBJ2-4, with no clear D. This CDR3 has 14 amino acids. The germline V gene encodes CDR1 KGHSH and CDR2 LQKENI. Deletions cut 0 bases from V and 1 base from J, with 4 bases between. CDR3 in amino acids: CASSPPSAKNIQYF. CDR3 nucleotide sequence: TGTGCCAGCTCACCACCGTCGGCCAAAAACATTCAGTACTTC.

The V and J genes are TRBV30 and TRBJ2-5, with TRBD1 matching over 8 bases. Germline lookup yields CDR1 GTSNPN and CDR2 SVGIG (reference sequence). V dropped 4 bases and J dropped 5; count of bases not matched to a gene: 3. The CDR3 is made up of 12 amino acids. This CDR3 is CAWTQGVETQYF. CDR3 coding DNA: TGTGCCTGGACACAGGGGGTGGAGACCCAGTACTTC.

The rearrangement joins TRBV4-1 to TRBJ2-7, with 10 bases that match TRBD1. The CDR3 totals 16 residues. V gave up 3 bases and J gave up 3 bases; unmatched junction bases: 8. Germline assignment: CDR1 MGHRA and CDR2 YSYEKL. CDR3 residues: CASSQAPGQGFYEQYF. Here the CDR3 DNA reads TGCGCCAGCAGCCAGGCGCCGGGACAGGGGTTCTACGAGCAGTACTTC.

The chain links TRBV5-5 to TRBJ2-7; D unclear. Germline V gives CDR1 SGHKS, CDR2 YYEKEE (reference sequence). With 4 bases removed from V and 6 bases from J, the gap between germline ends came to 17 bases. The CDR3 is 14 residues long. The CDR3 bases are TGTGCCAGCAGCCCTTGGTACACGGGCGGCGAGCAGTACTTC. Translated, it gives CASSPWYTGGEQYF.